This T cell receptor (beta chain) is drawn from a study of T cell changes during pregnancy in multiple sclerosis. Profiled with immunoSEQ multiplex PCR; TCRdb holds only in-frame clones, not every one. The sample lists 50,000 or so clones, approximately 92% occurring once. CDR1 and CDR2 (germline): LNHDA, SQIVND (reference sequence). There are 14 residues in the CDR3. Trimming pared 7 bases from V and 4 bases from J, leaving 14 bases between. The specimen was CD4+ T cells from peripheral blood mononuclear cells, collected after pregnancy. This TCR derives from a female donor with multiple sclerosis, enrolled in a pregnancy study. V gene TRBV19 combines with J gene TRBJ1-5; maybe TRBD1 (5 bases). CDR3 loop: CASTLIGGNQPQHF. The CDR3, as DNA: TGTGCCAGTACCCTCATCGGGGGGAATCAGCCCCAGCATTTT.